This TCR beta chain was identified during a study of blood T cell repertoires in COVID-19. Study in general: Acute and convalescent COVID-19 samples came from the United States, Italy and Spain. Nucleic acid was either cDNA or gDNA, and it came from T cells, B-cell-depleted T cells, or PBMCs.

In the original processing: Amplified reference gene primers provided the basis for estimating nucleated cell counts. Produced via immunoSEQ multiplex PCR; TCRdb's table is partial and in-frame only. V and J calls plus clone size are reproduced from that table; the DNA served to infer D and trimming. The sample shows under 95,000 clones, approximately 87% of them seen only once. Germline trimming cut 9 bases from V and 5 bases from J; bases unmatched to any gene: 6. The CDR3 is 13 residues long. Looked up from germline, CDR1 is LNHDA and CDR2 is SQIVND (reference sequence). The chain has TRBV19 and TRBJ1-1, with 10 bases lining up with TRBD1. Sequencing was done on a sample of peripheral blood. This TCR was sampled from a human donor in a cohort sampled during active COVID-19. The CDR3 reads CASKGQGETEAFF. DNA for the CDR3: TGTGCCAGCAAAGGACAGGGGGAAACTGAAGCTTTCTTT. The full variable domain, with the rest looked up from reference TRBV19 and TRBJ1-1, is DGGITQSPKYLFRKEGQNVTLSCEQNLNHDAMYWYRQDPGQGLRLIYYSQIVNDFQKGDIAEGYSVSREKKESFPLTVTSAQKNPTAFYLCASKGQGETEAFFGQGTRLTVV.